This T cell receptor beta chain was found in a study of cytomegalovirus exposure and HLA in healthy donors. The study's findings and limits: The classifier reportedly diagnosed cytomegalovirus status with high specificity and sensitivity. The authors enumerated around 150 TCR beta chains as linked to cytomegalovirus.

Germline CDR1 is SSHAT and CDR2 is FNYEAQ (reference sequence). The CDR3 contains 14 residues. On this clone itself: Its matching antigen is unknown. Its ends do not fully match the called genes, so a read error is possible.

In the PCR, 60 Vbeta and 13 Jbeta primers were used. Some clones are missing from TCRdb's copy, which holds only in-frame ones; the method was immunoSEQ multiplex PCR. The data include approximately 150,000 clones; the top ten clones carry 2% to 2.5%. The rearrangement links TRBV7-7 to TRBJ2-5, with D perhaps matching TRBD2 (6 bases). The source is a young woman in good health and CMV-seronegative. Specimen: PBMCs. The DNA of the CDR3 is TGTGCTAGCACCCCCCGTGTGGGAGGAGAGACCCAGTACTTC. Its protein is CASTPRVGGETQYF.